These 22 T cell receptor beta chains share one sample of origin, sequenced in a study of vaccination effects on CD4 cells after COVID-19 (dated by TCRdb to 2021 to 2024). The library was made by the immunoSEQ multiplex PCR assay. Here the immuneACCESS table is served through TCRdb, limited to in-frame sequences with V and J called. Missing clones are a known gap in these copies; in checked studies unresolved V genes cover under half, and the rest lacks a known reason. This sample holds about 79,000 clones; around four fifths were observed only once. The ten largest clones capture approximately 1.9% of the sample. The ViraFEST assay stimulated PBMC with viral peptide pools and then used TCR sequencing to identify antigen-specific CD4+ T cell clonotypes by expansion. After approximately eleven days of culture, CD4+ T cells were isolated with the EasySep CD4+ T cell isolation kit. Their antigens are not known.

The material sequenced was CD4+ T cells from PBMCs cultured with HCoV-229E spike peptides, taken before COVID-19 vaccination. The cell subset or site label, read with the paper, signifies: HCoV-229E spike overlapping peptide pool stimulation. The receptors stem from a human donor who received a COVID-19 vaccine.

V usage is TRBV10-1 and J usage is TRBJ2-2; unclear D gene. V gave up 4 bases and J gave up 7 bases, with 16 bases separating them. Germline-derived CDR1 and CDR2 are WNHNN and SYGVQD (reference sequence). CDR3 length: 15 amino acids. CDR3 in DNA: TGCGCCAGCAGTGCCGTCCCGGCACCTGGCGGGGAGCTGTTTTTT. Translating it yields CASSAVPAPGGELFF.

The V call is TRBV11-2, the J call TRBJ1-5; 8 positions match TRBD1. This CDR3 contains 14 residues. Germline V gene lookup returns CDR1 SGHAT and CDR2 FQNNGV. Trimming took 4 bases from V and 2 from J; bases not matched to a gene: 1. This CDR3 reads CASSSTGGNQPQHF. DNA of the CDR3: TGTGCCAGCAGCTCGACAGGGGGCAATCAGCCCCAGCATTTT.

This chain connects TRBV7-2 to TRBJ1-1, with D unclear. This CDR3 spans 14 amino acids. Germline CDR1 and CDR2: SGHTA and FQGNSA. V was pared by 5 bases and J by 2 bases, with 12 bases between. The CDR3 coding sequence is TGTGCCAGCAGCCCCCAGAGGTTCAACACTGAAGCTTTCTTT. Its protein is CASSPQRFNTEAFF.

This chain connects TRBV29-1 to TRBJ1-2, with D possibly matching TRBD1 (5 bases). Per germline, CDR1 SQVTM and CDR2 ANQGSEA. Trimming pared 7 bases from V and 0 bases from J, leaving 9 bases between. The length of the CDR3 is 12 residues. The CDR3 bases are TGCAGCGGGGGGGACGCTAACTATGGCTACACCTTC. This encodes CSGGDANYGYTF.

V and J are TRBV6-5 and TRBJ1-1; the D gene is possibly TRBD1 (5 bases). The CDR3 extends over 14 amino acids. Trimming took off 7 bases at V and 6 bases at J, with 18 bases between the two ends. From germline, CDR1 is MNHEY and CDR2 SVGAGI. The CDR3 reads CASTIGTDRSEAFF. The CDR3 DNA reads TGTGCCAGCACCATTGGGACCGACCGATCTGAAGCTTTCTTT.

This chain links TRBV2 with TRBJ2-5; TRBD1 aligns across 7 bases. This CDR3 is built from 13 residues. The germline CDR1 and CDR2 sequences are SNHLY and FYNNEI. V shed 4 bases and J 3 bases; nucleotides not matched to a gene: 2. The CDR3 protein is CASSGQGKETQYF. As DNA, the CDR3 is TGTGCCAGCAGTGGACAGGGTAAAGAGACCCAGTACTTC.

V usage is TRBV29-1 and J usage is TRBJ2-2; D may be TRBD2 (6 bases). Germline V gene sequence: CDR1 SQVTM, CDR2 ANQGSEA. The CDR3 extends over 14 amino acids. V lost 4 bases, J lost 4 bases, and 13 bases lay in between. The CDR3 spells CSVGPRGGTGELFF. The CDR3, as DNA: TGCAGCGTTGGCCCCCGGGGAGGCACCGGGGAGCTGTTTTTT.

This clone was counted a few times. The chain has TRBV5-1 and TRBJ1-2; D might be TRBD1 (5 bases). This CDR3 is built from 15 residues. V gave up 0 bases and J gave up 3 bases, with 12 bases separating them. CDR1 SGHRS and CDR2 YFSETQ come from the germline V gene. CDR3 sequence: CASSLEAGKDYGYTF. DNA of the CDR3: TGCGCCAGCAGCTTGGAGGCAGGGAAGGACTATGGCTACACCTTC.

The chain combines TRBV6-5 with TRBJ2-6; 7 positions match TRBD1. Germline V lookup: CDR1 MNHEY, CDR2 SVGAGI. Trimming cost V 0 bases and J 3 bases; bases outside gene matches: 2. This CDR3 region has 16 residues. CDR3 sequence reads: CASSYSRGIGANVLTF. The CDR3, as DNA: TGTGCCAGCAGTTACTCCAGGGGGATTGGGGCCAACGTCCTGACTTTC.

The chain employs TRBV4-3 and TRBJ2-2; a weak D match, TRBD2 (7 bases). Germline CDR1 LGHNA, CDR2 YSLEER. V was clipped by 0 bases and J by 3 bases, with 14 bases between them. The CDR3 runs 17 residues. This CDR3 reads CASSQDFGGLYTGELFF. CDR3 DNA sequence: TGCGCCAGCAGCCAAGATTTCGGGGGGCTCTACACCGGGGAGCTGTTTTTT.

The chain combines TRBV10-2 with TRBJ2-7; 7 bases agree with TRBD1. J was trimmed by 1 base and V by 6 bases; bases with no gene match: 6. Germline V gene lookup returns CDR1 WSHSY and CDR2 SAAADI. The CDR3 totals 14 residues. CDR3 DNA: TGCGCCAGCAGGTATGACAGGGCGTCCTACGAGCAGTACGTC. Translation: CASRYDRASYEQYV.

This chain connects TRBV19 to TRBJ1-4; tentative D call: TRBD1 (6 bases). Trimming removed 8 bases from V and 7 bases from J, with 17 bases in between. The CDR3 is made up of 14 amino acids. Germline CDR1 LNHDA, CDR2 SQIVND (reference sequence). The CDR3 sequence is CASLPPGTPEKLFF. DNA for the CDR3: TGTGCCAGTCTACCCCCCGGGACACCTGAAAAACTGTTTTTT.

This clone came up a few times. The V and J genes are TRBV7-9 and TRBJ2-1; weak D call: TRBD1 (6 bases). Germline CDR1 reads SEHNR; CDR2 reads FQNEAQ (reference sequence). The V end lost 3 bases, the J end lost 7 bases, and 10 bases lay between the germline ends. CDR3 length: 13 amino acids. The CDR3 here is CASSFSQGNEQFF. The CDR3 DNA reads TGTGCCAGCAGCTTTTCTCAGGGGAATGAGCAGTTCTTC.

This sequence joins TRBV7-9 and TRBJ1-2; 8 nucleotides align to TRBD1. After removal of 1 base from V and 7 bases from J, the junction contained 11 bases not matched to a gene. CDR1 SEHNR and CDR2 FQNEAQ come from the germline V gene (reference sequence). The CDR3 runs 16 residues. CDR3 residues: CASSLGIRGLGSGYTF. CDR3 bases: TGTGCCAGCAGCTTAGGTATCAGGGGGCTTGGGAGTGGCTACACCTTC.

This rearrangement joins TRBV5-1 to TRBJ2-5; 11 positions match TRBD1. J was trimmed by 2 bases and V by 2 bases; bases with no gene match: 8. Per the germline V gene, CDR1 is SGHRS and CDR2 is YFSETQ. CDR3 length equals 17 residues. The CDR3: CASSLVPGTGGQETQYF. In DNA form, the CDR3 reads TGCGCCAGCAGCTTAGTCCCCGGGACAGGGGGGCAAGAGACCCAGTACTTC.

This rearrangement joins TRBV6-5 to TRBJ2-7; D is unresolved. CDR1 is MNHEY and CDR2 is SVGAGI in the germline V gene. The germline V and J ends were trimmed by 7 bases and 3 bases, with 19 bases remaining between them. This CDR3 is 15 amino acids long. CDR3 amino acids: CASTRDVGLNYEQYV. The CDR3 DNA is TGTGCCAGCACACGAGATGTAGGGCTAAACTACGAGCAGTACGTC.

The CDR3 DNA sequence: TGTGCCAGCAGTTACCGGGGGGGAGGGGACAATGAGCAGTTCTTC. Translating it yields CASSYRGGGDNEQFF. This chain uses TRBV6-5 with TRBJ2-1, with TRBD2 identical over 8 bases. The CDR3 spans 15 residues. Germline CDR1 and CDR2: MNHEY and SVGAGI. V was clipped by 2 bases and J by 5 bases; unmatched bases: 5.

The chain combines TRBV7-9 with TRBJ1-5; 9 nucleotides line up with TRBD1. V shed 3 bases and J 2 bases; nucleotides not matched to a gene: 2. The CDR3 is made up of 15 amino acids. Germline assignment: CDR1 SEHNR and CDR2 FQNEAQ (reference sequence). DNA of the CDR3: TGTGCCAGCAGCTTGGGGACAGGGCGCAATCAGCCCCAGCATTTT. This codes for CASSLGTGRNQPQHF. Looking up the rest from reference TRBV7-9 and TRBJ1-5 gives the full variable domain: DTGVSQNPRHKITKRGQNVTFRCDPISEHNRLYWYRQTLGQGPEFLTYFQNEAQLEKSRLLSDRFSAERPKGSFSTLEIQRTEQGDSAMYLCASSLGTGRNQPQHFGDGTRLSIL.

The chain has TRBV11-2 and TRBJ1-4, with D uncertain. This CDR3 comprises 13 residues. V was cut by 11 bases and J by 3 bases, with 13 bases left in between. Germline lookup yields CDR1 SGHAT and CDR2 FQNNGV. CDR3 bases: TGTGCCTCCCGGGTTCTGGCTAATGAAAAACTGTTTTTT. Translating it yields CASRVLANEKLFF.

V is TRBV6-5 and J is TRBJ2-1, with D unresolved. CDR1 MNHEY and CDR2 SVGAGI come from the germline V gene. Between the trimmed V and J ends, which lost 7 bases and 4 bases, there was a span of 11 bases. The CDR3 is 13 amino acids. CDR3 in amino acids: CASTSHPYNEQFF. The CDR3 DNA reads TGTGCCAGCACCTCTCATCCGTACAATGAGCAGTTCTTC.

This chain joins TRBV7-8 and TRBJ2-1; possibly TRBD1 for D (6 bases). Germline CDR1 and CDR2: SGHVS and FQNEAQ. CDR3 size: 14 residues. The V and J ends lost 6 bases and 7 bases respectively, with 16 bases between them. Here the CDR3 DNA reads TGTGCCAGCAGTTCGGTGAGAGGGGGAAATGAGCAGTTCTTC. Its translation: CASSSVRGGNEQFF. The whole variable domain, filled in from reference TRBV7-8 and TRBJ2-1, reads GAGVSQSPRYKVAKRGQDVALRCDPISGHVSLFWYQQALGQGPEFLTYFQNEAQLDKSGLPSDRFFAERPEGSVSTLKIQRTQQEDSAVYLCASSSVRGGNEQFFGPGTRLTVL.

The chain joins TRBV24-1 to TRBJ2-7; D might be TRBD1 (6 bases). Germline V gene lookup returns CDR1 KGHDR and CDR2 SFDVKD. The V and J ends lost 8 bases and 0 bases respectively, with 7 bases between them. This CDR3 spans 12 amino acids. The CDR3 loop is CATTGDSYEQYV. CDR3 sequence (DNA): TGTGCCACCACAGGGGACTCCTACGAGCAGTACGTC.